This T cell receptor (beta chain) originates from a study of cytomegalovirus exposure and HLA in healthy donors. Primers: 60 Vbeta forward and 13 Jbeta reverse. This table comes from immunoSEQ multiplex PCR, and its TCRdb copy is limited to in-frame clones, with some not included. Of about 120,000 clones detected, 74% appear once; the ten largest clones hold around 10%. Findings and caveats of the study: Near-uniform donor sequencing depth was presumed by presence/absence analyses.

This clone appeared a few times. As yet, its antigen is unknown. This TCR came from a woman between 45 and 60 years old in good health and CMV-seropositive. The sequencing sample was made of PBMCs.

CDR3 sequence (DNA): TGTGCCAGTACGAGGGACAGGGCCTCCTACGAGCAGTACTTC. As protein: CASTRDRASYEQYF. The chain has TRBV6-4 and TRBJ2-7; 9 positions agree with TRBD1. After removal of 9 bases from V and 0 bases from J, the junction contained 6 bases not matched to a gene. Per the germline V gene, CDR1 is MRHNA and CDR2 is SNTAGT. The CDR3 has 14 amino acids.